This T cell receptor (beta chain) derives from a study of cytomegalovirus exposure and HLA in healthy donors. Germline V lookup: CDR1 SEHNR, CDR2 FQNEAQ (reference sequence). J lost 6 bases, V lost 5 bases, and 1 base had no gene match. This CDR3 is 12 amino acids long. The PCR made use of 60 Vbeta and 13 Jbeta primers. Profiling relied on immunoSEQ multiplex PCR, and the TCRdb table lists in-frame clones only, not all of them. The data show 170,000 or so clones, with 77% seen just once and 1.4% held by the top ten. This TCR came from a woman aged 25 to 39 in good health and CMV-seropositive. The sequenced sample consisted of PBMCs. This sequence joins TRBV7-9 and TRBJ2-7; TRBD1 aligns across 10 bases. CDR3 protein: CASSRTGGEQYF. CDR3 nucleotide sequence: TGTGCCAGCAGCAGGACAGGGGGCGAGCAGTACTTC.